One sample yielded the 12 T cell receptor beta chains listed below, sequenced in a study of early stage breast cancer tumors (dated by TCRdb to 2015 to 2018). Preparation of the library involved the immunoSEQ multiplex PCR assay. The table was pulled from immuneACCESS by TCRdb, which kept in-frame rearrangements only. Such tables lose some clones; where checked, under half of the loss comes from unresolved V genes, and the rest has no known cause. Recorded for this sample are about 50,000 clones; around three quarters of them occurred a single time. The ten largest clones take up about 3.7% of the sample. Sequenced: blood. These receptors all stem from a person in their thirties with breast cancer.

This clone appeared a few times. The chain carries TRBV2 and TRBJ2-7; tentatively, D is TRBD2 (6 bases). The germline V and J ends were trimmed by 4 bases and 1 base, with 11 bases remaining between them. The CDR3 spans 14 residues. The germline gives CDR1 SNHLY, CDR2 FYNNEI. The CDR3 region has the DNA TGTGCCAGCAGTGTGATTAGCGGATCCTACGAGCAGTACTTC. Protein product: CASSVISGSYEQYF.

The V gene is TRBV12-5, the J gene TRBJ1-4; a weak D match, TRBD1 (5 bases). Germline lookup yields CDR1 LGHNT and CDR2 FRNRAP. The V end was cut by 4 bases, the J end by 7 bases, with 25 bases between. The CDR3 totals 18 residues. As DNA, the CDR3 is TGTGCTAGTGGTTGGTTCTACACCCTCCAGGGAAAGAGTGAAAAACTGTTTTTT. Protein sequence: CASGWFYTLQGKSEKLFF.

This chain uses TRBV19 with TRBJ2-7, with D unclear. The CDR3 spans 13 residues. V was cut by 9 bases and J by 0 bases, with 12 bases left in between. Germline CDR1 LNHDA, CDR2 SQIVND (reference sequence). The CDR3 DNA reads as TGTGCCAGCTCGCACGGGCTCTCCTACGAGCAGTACTTC. Its protein is CASSHGLSYEQYF.

V gene TRBV30 combines with J gene TRBJ1-1; no clear D gene. There are 14 residues in the CDR3. V shed 4 bases and J shed 0 bases, with 12 bases lying between them. Germline CDR1 GTSNPN, CDR2 SVGIG (reference sequence). CDR3 in amino acids: CAWKADHLNTEAFF. CDR3 DNA: TGTGCCTGGAAAGCTGACCATCTGAACACTGAAGCTTTCTTT.

A few counts support this clone. The chain is built from TRBV7-9 and TRBJ2-1; the match to TRBD1 covers 8 bases. After removal of 4 bases from V and 9 bases from J, the junction contained 8 bases not matched to a gene. The CDR3 is 14 residues long. Germline V lookup: CDR1 SEHNR, CDR2 FQNEAQ (reference sequence). DNA for the CDR3: TGTGCCAGCAGCTCGGACAGGGAGTTTAGTGAGCAGTTCTTC. It codes for CASSSDREFSEQFF.

V gene TRBV9 combines with J gene TRBJ2-2; D is unclear. The CDR3 covers 13 residues. Trimming left V 0 bases short and J 4 bases short, with 4 bases between. Germline V gene lookup returns CDR1 SGDLS and CDR2 YYNGEE. The CDR3 protein is CASSVGGTGELFF. In DNA, the CDR3 is TGTGCCAGCAGCGTAGGGGGCACCGGGGAGCTGTTTTTT.

J is TRBJ1-2 and V is TRBV6-5; unclear D gene. Between the trimmed V and J ends, which lost 6 bases and 8 bases, there was a span of 22 bases. This CDR3 contains 15 residues. Germline CDR1 reads MNHEY; CDR2 reads SVGAGI. The CDR3 DNA sequence: TGTGCCAGCAGCCGCCGCGGTTCTTTAGTCGGCGGCTACACCTTC. As protein: CASSRRGSLVGGYTF.

The chain links TRBV27 to TRBJ1-3; no reliable D call. Trimming removed 5 bases at V and 0 bases at J, with 11 bases between. In germline, CDR1 is MNHEY, CDR2 SMNVEV (reference sequence). This CDR3 region has 15 residues. The CDR3 sequence: CASSMDGYSGNTIYF. The CDR3 DNA sequence: TGTGCCAGCAGTATGGACGGCTACTCTGGAAACACCATATATTTT.

V and J are TRBV7-2 and TRBJ2-7; 15 nucleotides align to TRBD2. CDR1 is SGHTA, CDR2 FQGNSA, per germline. The CDR3 consists of 15 residues. The V and J ends lost 5 bases and 7 bases, in that order; junction bases with no gene match: 6. The CDR3 coding sequence is TGTGCCAGCAGCACAGGACTAGCGGGAGGGATGGAGCAGTACTTC. Its translation: CASSTGLAGGMEQYF.

This rearrangement joins TRBV6-4 to TRBJ2-2, with 12 bases lining up with TRBD2. Germline assignment: CDR1 MRHNA and CDR2 SNTAGT. CDR3 length: 16 residues. The V and J ends lost 6 bases and 4 bases, in that order; junction bases with no gene match: 6. As DNA, the CDR3 is TGTGCCAGCAGGCTAGCGGGAGGGCCAGGCACCGGGGAGCTGTTTTTT. Translating gives CASRLAGGPGTGELFF.

V gene TRBV6-5 combines with J gene TRBJ1-5, with D hard to call. Trimming removed 5 bases at V and 3 bases at J, with 11 bases between. The CDR3 totals 14 residues. Per germline, CDR1 MNHEY and CDR2 SVGAGI. Written as DNA, the CDR3 is TGTGCCAGCAGTCAAGAGAGAGTCAATCAGCCCCAGCATTTT. Amino acids: CASSQERVNQPQHF.

Notes on this clone: Relative to the germline gene, one junction end is altered; a read error may explain this. V and J are TRBV7-7 and TRBJ2-5; D could derive from TRBD1 or TRBD2 (6 bases each). This CDR3 has 13 amino acids. Germline V CDR1 and CDR2: SSHAT, FNYEAQ (reference sequence). DNA for the CDR3: TGTGCTAGCAGCTTAGGGGGGCTAGAGACCCAGTACTTC. Translation gives CASSLGGLETQYF.